This TCR beta chain was observed in a study of T cell repertoires in cytomegalovirus infection (dated by TCRdb to between 2017 and 2020). Regarding the complete study: Donor HLA type was relevant to the analysis, as public TCR beta signatures indicated carriage of CMV infection together with the matching HLA type. Study-level results and caveats: The ex vivo response was dominated by HLA-C-restricted CMV-specific TCR beta clonotypes, which also provided the single most frequent clonotype in two of eight donors. In both this cohort and an independent approximately 350-donor cohort, the cumulative frequency of public TCR beta family members distinguished carriers of CMV infection plus the relevant HLA type.

Concerning this clonotype: Its antigen is not yet known. A much larger clone differs by one base, so this may be a read error. The conserved final phenylalanine or tryptophan is absent from the CDR3, which likely points to a read error.

Reading the germline V gene gives CDR1 SGHTA and CDR2 FQGNSA. V is cut back by 4 bases and J by 8 bases, with 4 bases in the junction unmatched. The CDR3 sequence runs 13 residues, both termini included. Only CDR3 DNA remains: 39 bases, in frame from the first base. Sequencing was performed on an Illumina HiSeq 1500. TCRdb handled the public reads itself, with Q25 trimming in fastp and clone calling in MiXCR, and kept productive beta chains. Under each unique CDR3 protein, matching rows form one entry showing the most common genes and DNA. A total of 200,000 to 250,000 distinct CDR3 sequences appear in this sample, more than 9% of them only once. Clones ranked in the top ten supply 1.6% of the sample.

Recombination linked TRBV7-2 to TRBJ1-1, and 10 junction bases match TRBD1. The TCR was taken from a human donor in good health (CMV status not recorded). Some clones in this sample may be carry-over from other donors' samples. The sequencing sample was made of PBMCs. In nucleotides, the sequence is TGTGCCAGCAGCTCGGGACAGGGGCTCGAAGCTTTCTTG. This is translated as CASSSGQGLEAFL.